This passage covers 12 T cell receptor beta chains from one sample sequenced in a study of blood T cell repertoires in COVID-19. Sequencing used immunoSEQ multiplex PCR; TCRdb keeps in-frame clones, though not all of them. The sample has fewer than 80,000 clones; 80% to 90% are singletons. The sequenced sample consisted of peripheral blood. The receptor set was obtained from a man at least 80 years old with COVID-19, enrolled during active disease.

This chain links TRBV19 with TRBJ1-1; no clear D. This CDR3 region has 11 residues. Germline assignment: CDR1 LNHDA and CDR2 SQIVND (reference sequence). The V gene lost 7 bases and the J gene lost 3 bases, with 6 bases spanning the gap. In DNA, the CDR3 is TGTGCCAGTAAGAGGGACACTGAAGCTTTCTTT. Translation gives CASKRDTEAFF.

In this sample, this clone turned up a few times. This sequence joins TRBV19 and TRBJ2-5, with D perhaps matching TRBD2 (5 bases). The germline V gene encodes CDR1 LNHDA and CDR2 SQIVND (reference sequence). The CDR3 sequence is 13 residues long. V shed 5 bases and J shed 5 bases, with 12 bases lying between them. The DNA of the CDR3 is TGTGCCAGTAGTGAGGGTTTGCGGGAGACCCAGTACTTC. The encoded protein is CASSEGLRETQYF.

The V and J genes are TRBV5-1 and TRBJ1-2; possible D gene TRBD1, 5 bases. The CDR3 is made up of 16 amino acids. Germline CDR1 and CDR2: SGHRS and YFSETQ. V gave up 5 bases and J gave up 6 bases, with 23 bases separating them. CDR3 loop: CASSSGTTFRGDGYTF. In nucleotides, the CDR3 is TGCGCCAGCAGTTCAGGGACTACATTCCGGGGCGATGGCTACACCTTC.

The J gene is TRBJ1-1, the V gene TRBV21-1; the tabulated D call, TRBD1, remains unverified against the DNA. TRBV21-1 is a pseudogene locus. This CDR3 spans 13 amino acids. The CDR3 protein is CASSKARTVQAFF. For the CDR3, the DNA is TGTGCCAGCAGCAAAGCGAGGACAGTGCAAGCTTTCTTT.

The V gene is TRBV6-5, the J gene TRBJ2-7, with D unresolved. The V end lost 4 bases, the J end lost 0 bases, and 10 bases lay between the germline ends. Germline V lookup: CDR1 MNHEY, CDR2 SVGAGI. The CDR3 loop spans 14 amino acids. The DNA for the CDR3 is TGTGCCAGCAGTTCCCTCCCGAGCTCCTACGAGCAGTACTTC. Its protein product is CASSSLPSSYEQYF.

V is TRBV11-2 and J is TRBJ2-5, with D possibly matching TRBD1 (5 bases). This CDR3 has 15 amino acids. Germline assignment: CDR1 SGHAT and CDR2 FQNNGV. Between the trimmed V and J ends, which lost 1 base and 0 bases, there was a span of 9 bases. In DNA form, the CDR3 reads TGTGCCAGCAGCTTAGGTACAGGCCACCAAGAGACCCAGTACTTC. Translating gives CASSLGTGHQETQYF.

This clone has a handful of counts. The chain carries TRBV6-5 and TRBJ1-2, with D unresolved. Trimming cost V 4 bases and J 1 base, with 4 bases left between them. The CDR3 length is 12 residues. Germline-derived CDR1 and CDR2 are MNHEY and SVGAGI. The CDR3 spells CASSFNNYGYTF. The CDR3 DNA reads TGTGCCAGCAGTTTTAATAACTATGGCTACACCTTC.

The chain carries TRBV6-5 and TRBJ2-2; tentatively, D is TRBD2 (5 bases). Trimming cost V 8 bases and J 3 bases, with 10 bases left between them. Germline loops: CDR1 MNHEY, CDR2 SVGAGI. The CDR3 has 13 residues. Here the CDR3 DNA reads TGTGCCAGCGGCCCTAGCCACACCGGGGAGCTGTTTTTT. This translates into CASGPSHTGELFF.

The chain joins TRBV5-1 to TRBJ2-2; D might be TRBD2 (6 bases). CDR3 size: 16 residues. V lost 0 bases and J lost 1, with 10 bases in between. The V gene's germline CDR1 is SGHRS and CDR2 YFSETQ. Written as DNA, the CDR3 is TGCGCCAGCAGCTTGGAGGGCGGGGAGAACACCGGGGAGCTGTTTTTT. It specifies CASSLEGGENTGELFF. Full variable domain (remainder filled in from reference TRBV5-1 and TRBJ2-2): KAGVTQTPRYLIKTRGQQVTLSCSPISGHRSVSWYQQTPGQGLQFLFEYFSETQRNKGNFPGRFSGRQFSNSRSEMNVSTLELGDSALYLCASSLEGGENTGELFFGEGSRLTVL.

V usage is TRBV24-1 and J usage is TRBJ1-5, with 8 bases matching TRBD1. Germline V gene data show CDR1 as KGHDR and CDR2 as SFDVKD. CDR3 length equals 16 residues. J lost 5 bases, V lost 2 bases, and 7 bases had no gene match. The CDR3 sequence is CATSDSQGAEYQPQHF. The DNA of the CDR3 is TGTGCCACCAGTGATTCGCAGGGGGCGGAATATCAGCCCCAGCATTTT.

The chain uses TRBV2 and TRBJ2-1; TRBD2 agrees at 9 bases. CDR1 is SNHLY, CDR2 FYNNEI, per germline. The CDR3 extends over 14 amino acids. V was pared by 5 bases and J by 8 bases, with 7 bases of the junction left unmatched. This CDR3 reads CASSTAGGPYEQFF. As DNA, the CDR3 is TGTGCCAGCAGTACGGCGGGGGGGCCCTATGAGCAGTTCTTC.

This chain links TRBV6-5 with TRBJ2-1, with 9 bases matching TRBD2. This CDR3 is 15 amino acids long. The germline V gene encodes CDR1 MNHEY and CDR2 SVGAGI. Trimming cost V 5 bases and J 11 bases; bases outside gene matches: 13. CDR3 sequence: CASSPRGAGGAKQFF. The CDR3 coding sequence is TGTGCCAGCAGTCCCCGGGGCGCGGGGGGGGCCAAGCAGTTCTTC.